This T cell receptor beta chain was sequenced during a study of Ad26.COV2.S vaccination and SARS-CoV-2 variants. Study as a whole: The trial was COV1001 and the donor's arm was Ad26.COV2.S. Administration of Ad26.COV2.S was intramuscular, either once or twice 56 days apart.

Using immunoSEQ multiplex PCR, the repertoire was profiled, and TCRdb retains in-frame clones only, with some absent. Among more than 300,000 clones listed, about 88% were seen once. Germline values: CDR1 MNHEY, CDR2 SVGAGI. The CDR3 is 13 residues long. V dropped 6 bases and J dropped 8; count of bases not matched to a gene: 6. This sample's treatment: some 20 received Ad26.COV2.S at low or high dose, single or two shots; roughly five received placebo; per-sample allocation not given. Specimen acquisition occurred on day 63 following the initial vaccine or placebo injection. Within Boston, the person who donated was an adult of 18-55 years. Expressing Wuhan-strain SARS-CoV-2 spike, an Ad26 vector served as the vaccine.

The receptor comes from a person aged 18-60 years who received the Ad26.COV2.S COVID-19 vaccine or a placebo. The specimen was peripheral blood, collected in a trial of Ad26.COV2.S vaccine versus placebo. The chain has TRBV6-5 and TRBJ1-2; 10 bases are shared with TRBD1. CDR3 residues: CASRRDRGGGYTF. The CDR3 DNA sequence: TGTGCCAGCAGGCGGGACAGGGGTGGCGGCTACACCTTC.